This T cell receptor (beta chain) was recorded in a study of response to subunit inactivated influenza vaccine. Germline assignment: CDR1 SGHRS and CDR2 YFSETQ. The CDR3 is 15 residues long. The V end was cut by 0 bases, the J end by 7 bases, with 16 bases between. This clonotype was seen at least ten times. TCRdb independently ran MiXCR on the RT-PCR reads; one entry per CDR3 protein. The sample shows under 200,000 distinct CDR3 sequences, approximately 12% of them seen only once. This same sample was also part of a study on T cells expressing NK-cell markers. From that paper: Synthesis of TCR beta cDNA relied on 5'RACE template switching carrying UMIs. In a handful of donors, these clonotypes also led the CD3+CD56-NKG2C+ fraction.

Material: CD8+ T cells sorted from PBMCs, obtained about 11 days after vaccination. This sequence joins TRBV5-1 and TRBJ1-2; no firm D call. This sequence was found in a man between 50 and 59 years old who received an inactivated influenza vaccine. The CDR3 nucleotides read TGCGCCAGCAGCTTGGGTCCGGGGTTCGGCTCTGGCTACACCTTC. Protein product: CASSLGPGFGSGYTF.